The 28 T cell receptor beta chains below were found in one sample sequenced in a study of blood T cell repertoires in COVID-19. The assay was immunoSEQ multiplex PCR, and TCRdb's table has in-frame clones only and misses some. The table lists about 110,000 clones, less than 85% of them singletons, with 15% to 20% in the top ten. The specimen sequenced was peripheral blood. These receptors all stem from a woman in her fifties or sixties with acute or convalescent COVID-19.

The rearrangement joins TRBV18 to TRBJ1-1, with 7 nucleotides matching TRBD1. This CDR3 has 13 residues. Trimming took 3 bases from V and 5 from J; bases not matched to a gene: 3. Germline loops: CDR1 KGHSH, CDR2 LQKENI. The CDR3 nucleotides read TGTGCCAGCTCACCCGGGACAGAAACTGAAGCTTTCTTT. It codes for CASSPGTETEAFF.

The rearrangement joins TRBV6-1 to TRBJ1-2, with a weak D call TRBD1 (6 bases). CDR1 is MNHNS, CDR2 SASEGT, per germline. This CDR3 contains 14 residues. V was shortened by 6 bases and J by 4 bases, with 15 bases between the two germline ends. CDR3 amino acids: CASSGRGASYGYTF. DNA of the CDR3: TGTGCCAGCAGCGGCCGGGGGGCTAGCTATGGCTACACCTTC.

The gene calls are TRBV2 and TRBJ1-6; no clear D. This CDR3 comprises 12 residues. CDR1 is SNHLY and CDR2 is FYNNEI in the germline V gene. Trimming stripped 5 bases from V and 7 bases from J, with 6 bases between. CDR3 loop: CASSIQNSPLHF. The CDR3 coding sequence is TGTGCCAGCAGTATACAGAATTCACCCCTCCACTTT.

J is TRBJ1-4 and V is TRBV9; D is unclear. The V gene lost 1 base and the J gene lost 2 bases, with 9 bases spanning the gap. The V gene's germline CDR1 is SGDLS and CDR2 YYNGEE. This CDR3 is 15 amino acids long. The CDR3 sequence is CASSVSPKTNEKLFF. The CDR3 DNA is TGTGCCAGCAGCGTATCGCCTAAGACTAATGAAAAACTGTTTTTT.

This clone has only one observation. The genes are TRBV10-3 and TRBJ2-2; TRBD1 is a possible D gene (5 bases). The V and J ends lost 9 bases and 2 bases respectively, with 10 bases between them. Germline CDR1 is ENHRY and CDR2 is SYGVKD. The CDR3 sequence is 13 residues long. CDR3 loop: CAISGPNTGELFF. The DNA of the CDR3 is TGTGCCATTTCAGGGCCCAACACCGGGGAGCTGTTTTTT.

This CDR3 reads CASSLGTGGPYEQYF. The CDR3 nucleotides are TGTGCCAGCAGTTTAGGGACAGGGGGTCCCTACGAGCAGTACTTC. The V gene is TRBV27, the J gene TRBJ2-7; 11 nucleotides align to TRBD1. CDR3 size: 15 residues. CDR1 and CDR2 (germline): MNHEY, SMNVEV (reference sequence). Germline trimming cut 2 bases from V and 2 bases from J; bases unmatched to any gene: 2.

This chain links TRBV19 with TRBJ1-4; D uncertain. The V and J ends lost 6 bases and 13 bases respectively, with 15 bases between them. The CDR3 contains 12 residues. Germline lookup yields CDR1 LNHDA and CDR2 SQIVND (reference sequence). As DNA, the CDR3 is TGTGCCAGTAGCCCTTTCGGGTCGGGACTGTTTTTT. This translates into CASSPFGSGLFF.

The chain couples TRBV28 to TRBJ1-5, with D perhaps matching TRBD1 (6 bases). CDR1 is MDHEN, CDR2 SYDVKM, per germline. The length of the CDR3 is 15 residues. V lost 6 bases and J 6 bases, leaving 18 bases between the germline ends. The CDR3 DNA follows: TGTGCCAGCAGGCAATCAGGGGCCGTGGGTCAGCCCCAGCATTTT. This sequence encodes CASRQSGAVGQPQHF.

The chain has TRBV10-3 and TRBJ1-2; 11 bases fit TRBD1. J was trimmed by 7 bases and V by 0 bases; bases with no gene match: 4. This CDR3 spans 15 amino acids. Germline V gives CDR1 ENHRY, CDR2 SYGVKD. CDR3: CAISESGQGVFGYTF. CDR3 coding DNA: TGTGCCATCAGTGAGTCGGGACAGGGGGTCTTTGGCTACACCTTC.

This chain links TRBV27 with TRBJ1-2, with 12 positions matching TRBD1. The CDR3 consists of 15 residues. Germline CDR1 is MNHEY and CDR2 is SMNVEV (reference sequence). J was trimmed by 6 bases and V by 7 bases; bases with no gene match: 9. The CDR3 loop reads CASNHDGTGGNGYTF. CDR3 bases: TGTGCCAGCAACCACGACGGGACAGGGGGCAATGGCTACACCTTC.

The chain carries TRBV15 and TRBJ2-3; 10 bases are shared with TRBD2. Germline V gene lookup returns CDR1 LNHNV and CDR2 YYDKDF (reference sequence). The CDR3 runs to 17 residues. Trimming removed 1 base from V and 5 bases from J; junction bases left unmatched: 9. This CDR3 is CATSRGDSGRSGDTQYF. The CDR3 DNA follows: TGTGCCACCAGCAGAGGTGATAGCGGGAGGAGTGGAGATACGCAGTATTTT.

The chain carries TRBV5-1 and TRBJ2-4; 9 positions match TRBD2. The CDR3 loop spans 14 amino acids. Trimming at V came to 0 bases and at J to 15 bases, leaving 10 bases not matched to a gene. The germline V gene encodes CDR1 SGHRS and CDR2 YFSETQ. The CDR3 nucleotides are TGCGCCAGCAGCTTGGAACCCTCTAGCGGGGTCTGGTACTTC. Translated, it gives CASSLEPSSGVWYF. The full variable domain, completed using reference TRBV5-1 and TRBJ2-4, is KAGVTQTPRYLIKTRGQQVTLSCSPISGHRSVSWYQQTPGQGLQFLFEYFSETQRNKGNFPGRFSGRQFSNSRSEMNVSTLELGDSALYLCASSLEPSSGVWYFGAGTRLSVL.

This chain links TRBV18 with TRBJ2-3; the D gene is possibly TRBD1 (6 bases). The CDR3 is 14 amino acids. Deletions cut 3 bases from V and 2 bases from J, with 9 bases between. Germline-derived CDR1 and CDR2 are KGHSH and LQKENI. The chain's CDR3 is CASSPDSHTDTQYF. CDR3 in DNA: TGTGCCAGCTCACCGGACAGCCACACAGATACGCAGTATTTT. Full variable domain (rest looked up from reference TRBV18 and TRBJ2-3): NAGVMQNPRHLVRRRGQEARLRCSPMKGHSHVYWYRQLPEEGLKFMVYLQKENIIDESGMPKERFSAEFPKEGPSILRIQQVVRGDSAAYFCASSPDSHTDTQYFGPGTRLTVL.

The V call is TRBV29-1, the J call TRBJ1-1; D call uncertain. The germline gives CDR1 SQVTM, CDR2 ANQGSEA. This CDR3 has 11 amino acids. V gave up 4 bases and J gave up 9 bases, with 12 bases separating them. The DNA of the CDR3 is TGCAGCGTTGCTATACGACAAAAAGCTTTCTTT. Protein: CSVAIRQKAFF.

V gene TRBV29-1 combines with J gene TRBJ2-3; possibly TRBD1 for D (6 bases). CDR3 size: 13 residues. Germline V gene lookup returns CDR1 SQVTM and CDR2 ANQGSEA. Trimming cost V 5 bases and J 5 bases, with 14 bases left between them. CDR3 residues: CSVSFSDRDTQYF. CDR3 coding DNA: TGCAGCGTTTCCTTTTCGGACAGAGATACGCAGTATTTT.

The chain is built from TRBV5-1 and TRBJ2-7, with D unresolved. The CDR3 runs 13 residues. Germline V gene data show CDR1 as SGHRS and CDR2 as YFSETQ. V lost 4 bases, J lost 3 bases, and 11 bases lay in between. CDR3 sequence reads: CASSPVAYYEQYF. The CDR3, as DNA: TGCGCCAGCAGCCCAGTCGCTTACTACGAGCAGTACTTC.

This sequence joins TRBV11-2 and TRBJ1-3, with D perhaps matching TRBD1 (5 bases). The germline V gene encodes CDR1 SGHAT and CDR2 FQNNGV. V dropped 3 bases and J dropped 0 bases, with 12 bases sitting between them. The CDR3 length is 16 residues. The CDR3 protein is CASSFRRGSSGNTIYF. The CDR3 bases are TGTGCCAGCAGCTTCCGTAGGGGATCCTCTGGAAACACCATATATTTT.

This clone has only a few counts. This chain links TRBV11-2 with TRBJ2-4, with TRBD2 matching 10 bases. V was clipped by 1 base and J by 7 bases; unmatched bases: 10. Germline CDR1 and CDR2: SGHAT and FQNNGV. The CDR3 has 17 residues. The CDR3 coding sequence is TGTGCCAGCAGCTTAGTCCCTAGCGGGAGCACTGGGAACATTCAGTACTTC. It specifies CASSLVPSGSTGNIQYF.

CDR3 bases: TGCGCCAGCAGCCAAGCTTCGCAGGGGACCTCTGGAAACACCATATATTTT. As protein: CASSQASQGTSGNTIYF. This chain links TRBV4-1 with TRBJ1-3; TRBD1 might be the D (6 bases). The length of the CDR3 is 17 residues. Germline V gene lookup returns CDR1 MGHRA and CDR2 YSYEKL. V was trimmed by 1 base and J by 0 bases, leaving 13 bases between them.

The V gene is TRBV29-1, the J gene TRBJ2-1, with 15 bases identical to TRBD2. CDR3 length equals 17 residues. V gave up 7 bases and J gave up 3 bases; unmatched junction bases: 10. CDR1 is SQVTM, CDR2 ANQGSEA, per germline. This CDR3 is CSGSGTSGGFYYNEQFF. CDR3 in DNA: TGCAGCGGATCCGGGACTAGCGGGGGGTTTTACTACAATGAGCAGTTCTTC.

CDR3 sequence: CASSTDSGNTEAFF. In DNA, the CDR3 is TGTGCCAGCAGCACGGACAGCGGGAACACTGAAGCTTTCTTT. The rearrangement uses TRBV6-5 and TRBJ1-1; maybe TRBD1 (6 bases). The CDR3 has 14 amino acids. Trimming left V 6 bases short and J 1 base short, with 12 bases between. Looked up from germline, CDR1 is MNHEY and CDR2 is SVGAGI.

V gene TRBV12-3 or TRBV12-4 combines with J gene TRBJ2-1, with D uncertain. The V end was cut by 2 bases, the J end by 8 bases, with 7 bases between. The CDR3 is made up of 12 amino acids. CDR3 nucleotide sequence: TGTGCCAGCAGTTTACGTGGGCATGAGCAGTTCTTC. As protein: CASSLRGHEQFF.

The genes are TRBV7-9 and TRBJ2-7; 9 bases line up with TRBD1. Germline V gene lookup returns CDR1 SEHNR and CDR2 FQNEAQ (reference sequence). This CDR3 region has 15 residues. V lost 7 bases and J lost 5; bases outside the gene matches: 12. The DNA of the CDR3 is TGTGCCAGCACCACCACTTTGGACAGGGGAGACGAGCAGTACTTC. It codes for CASTTTLDRGDEQYF.

For the CDR3, the DNA is TGTGCCTGCGGGACAGGTTCCTACAATGAGCAGTTCTTC. Protein sequence: CACGTGSYNEQFF. The chain is built from TRBV3-1 (or the pseudogene TRBV3-2) and TRBJ2-1; 8 positions match TRBD1. The CDR3 runs to 13 residues. The germline V gene has CDR1 LGHDT and CDR2 YNNKEL (reference sequence). The junction had 4 bases not matched to a gene; V was cut back by 11 bases and J by 1 base.

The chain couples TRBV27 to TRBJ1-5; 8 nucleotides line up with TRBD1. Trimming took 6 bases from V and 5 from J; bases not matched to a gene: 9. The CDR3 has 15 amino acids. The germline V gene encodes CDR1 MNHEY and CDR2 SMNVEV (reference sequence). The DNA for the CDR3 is TGTGCCAGCAGCAAGCAGGGGGCGGGCTATCAGCCCCAGCATTTT. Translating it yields CASSKQGAGYQPQHF.

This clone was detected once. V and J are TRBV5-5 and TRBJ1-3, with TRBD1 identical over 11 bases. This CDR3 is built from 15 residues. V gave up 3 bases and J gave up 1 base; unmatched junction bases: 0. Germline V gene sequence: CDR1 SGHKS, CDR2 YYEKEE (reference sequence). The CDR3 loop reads CASSWDRGSGNTIYF. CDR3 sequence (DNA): TGTGCCAGCAGCTGGGACAGGGGGTCTGGAAACACCATATATTTT.

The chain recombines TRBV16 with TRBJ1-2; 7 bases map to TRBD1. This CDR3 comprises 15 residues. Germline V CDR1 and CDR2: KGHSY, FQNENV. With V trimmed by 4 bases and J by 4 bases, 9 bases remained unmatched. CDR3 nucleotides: TGTGCCAGCAGCCTCCGTGGGACAGAACTCTATGGCTACACCTTC. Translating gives CASSLRGTELYGYTF.

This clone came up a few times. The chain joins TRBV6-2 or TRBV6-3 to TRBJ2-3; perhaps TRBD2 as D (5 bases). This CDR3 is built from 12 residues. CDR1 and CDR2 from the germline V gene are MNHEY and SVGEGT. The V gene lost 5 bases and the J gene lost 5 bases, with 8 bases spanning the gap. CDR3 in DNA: TGTGCCAGCAGTCGAGAGGGAGATACGCAGTATTTT. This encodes CASSREGDTQYF.